The rows below give T cell receptor beta chains drawn from one sample of a study of OX40 agonist ivuxolimab in advanced cancers. Generated by immunoSEQ multiplex PCR, the TCRdb table keeps only in-frame clones and is missing some. This table holds some 70,000 clones, around 90% found once. This specimen consisted of CD4+ or CD8+ T cells sorted from blood, obtained in a trial of the OX40 agonist ivuxolimab. The receptors were gathered from an adult with an advanced solid tumor such as melanoma, head and neck, liver or kidney cancer. CDR3s include the opening cysteine and the closing phenylalanine or tryptophan. The order of the fields is V gene, J gene, clone size, D gene, CDR3 DNA, CDR3 protein. D genes are given only for firm matches. Not every row has a clone size; where given, it reads once, few, many or a size class.

TRBV5-8	TRBJ2-2	.	.	TGTGCCAGCAGCTCTCTGGGCATATCCACCGGGGAGCTGTTTTTT	CASSSLGISTGELFF
TRBV9	TRBJ1-1	.	.	TGTGCCAGCAGCGTAGGGGGGGTCCAGGGAAGAACTGAAGCTTTCTTT	CASSVGGVQGRTEAFF
TRBV15	TRBJ1-4	.	.	TGTGCCACCAGCGCCCAGGGCCAGAACAATGAAAAACTGTTTTTT	CATSAQGQNNEKLFF
TRBV5-4	TRBJ2-6	.	TRBD1	TGTGCCAGCAGCGCCTGGACAGGGATCGGGGCCAACGTCCTGACTTTC	CASSAWTGIGANVLTF
TRBV29-1	TRBJ2-1	few	TRBD2	TGCAGCGTTGAGGGTAGCGGGGGCCCCTACAATGAGCAGTTCTTC	CSVEGSGGPYNEQFF
TRBV27	TRBJ1-4	.	TRBD1	TGTGCCAGCAGGCTACAGGGGGCGGGTGAAAAACTGTTTTTT	CASRLQGAGEKLFF
TRBV11-2	TRBJ1-1	.	.	TGTGCCAGCAGCTTAAGGTTCCGCGGCGGCTCGAACACTGAAGCTTTCTTT	CASSLRFRGGSNTEAFF
TRBV2	TRBJ2-1	.	.	TGTGCCAGCAGGGGACTCCCCAGCAATGAGCAGTTCTTC	CASRGLPSNEQFF
TRBV7-9	TRBJ1-6	.	.	TGTGCCAGCAGCTTAGAAGGGACCTCACCCCTCCACTTT	CASSLEGTSPLHF
TRBV28	TRBJ1-2	.	.	TGTGCCAGCAGTCTAGGGGGACGTAGCTACACCTTC	CASSLGGRSYTF
TRBV5-1	TRBJ1-1	.	.	TGCGCCAGCAGCAGAGGGCTCGGCACTGAAGCTTTCTTT	CASSRGLGTEAFF
TRBV19	TRBJ1-5	few	.	TGTGCCAGTAGAGGGGATCGGGGGAATCAGCCCCAGCATTTT	CASRGDRGNQPQHF
TRBV28	TRBJ1-2	few	TRBD1	TGTGCCATGAGGGACAGGGGACCGGGTGGCTACACCTTC	CAMRDRGPGGYTF
TRBV5-4	TRBJ1-4	once	.	TGTGCCAGCAGCTCCGGGGGAGGGAGGAATGAAAAACTGTTTTTT	CASSSGGGRNEKLFF
TRBV19	TRBJ1-5	once	TRBD1	TGTGCCAGTAGTCCGGGACAGGGGTTTCAGCCCCAGCATTTT	CASSPGQGFQPQHF
TRBV18	TRBJ1-5	.	.	TGTGCCAGCTCAGCACGGGACCTCCCTCAGCCCCAGCATTTT	CASSARDLPQPQHF
TRBV29-1	TRBJ2-3	.	.	TGCAGCGTTGAAGGTGATACGCAGTATTTT	CSVEGDTQYF
TRBV7-2	TRBJ2-5	.	.	TGTGCCAGCAGCTTAGATGGGGCGTACCAAGAGACCCAGTACTTC	CASSLDGAYQETQYF
TRBV7-2	TRBJ1-5	.	.	TGTGCCAGCAGCTTAACGGCAGGGCAGCATCAGCCCCAGCATTTT	CASSLTAGQHQPQHF
TRBV30	TRBJ2-3	.	TRBD2	TGTGCCTCCAAAAGAGGAAGGACTAGCGGGAGTAGTGCAGATACGCAGTATTTT	CASKRGRTSGSSADTQYF
TRBV5-1	TRBJ1-1	.	.	TGCGCCAGCAGCTCCCTACAGGGGAACACTGAAGCTTTCTTT	CASSSLQGNTEAFF
TRBV9	TRBJ2-4	.	.	TGTGCCAGCAGTCCCCGGGTAGGGAACATTCAGTACTTC	CASSPRVGNIQYF
TRBV21-1	TRBJ2-7	.	.	TGTGCCAGCAGCAATGGAGGGCAGGAGCAGTACTTC	CASSNGGQEQYF
TRBV29-1	TRBJ1-2	.	TRBD1	TGCAGCGCCTCGGGACAGGGGAACTATGGCTACACCTTC	CSASGQGNYGYTF
TRBV30	TRBJ2-7	.	TRBD2	TGTGCCTGGAGTAAAGCTTTAGCGGGAGGGCCGGACGAGCAGTACTTC	CAWSKALAGGPDEQYF
TRBV28	TRBJ1-2	few	.	TGTGCCAGCAGCTTTGGGGGCTATGGCTACACCTTC	CASSFGGYGYTF
TRBV5-5	TRBJ1-2	.	.	TGTGCCAGCAGCCCGCAGGCTAACTATGGCTACACCTTC	CASSPQANYGYTF
TRBV7-9	TRBJ1-3	once	.	TGTGCCAGCAGCTTTGGGACAACTGGAAACACCATATATTTT	CASSFGTTGNTIYF
TRBV5-1	TRBJ2-2	.	TRBD2	TGCGCCAGCAGCTTGAGGTCTAGCGGGAACACCGGGGAGCTGTTTTTT	CASSLRSSGNTGELFF
TRBV28	TRBJ2-5	.	.	TGTGCCAGCAGTTTCGCTGGTTACAGTGAAGAGACCCAGTACTTC	CASSFAGYSEETQYF
TRBV2	TRBJ1-6	.	.	TGTGCCAAAGGGGATCCTAATAATTCACCCCTCCACTTT	CAKGDPNNSPLHF
TRBV6-1	TRBJ2-5	once	.	TGTGCCAGCAGGGGCGCCAGGGGCTTCCTTGAGACCCAGTACTTC	CASRGARGFLETQYF
TRBV30	TRBJ1-1	.	.	TGTGCCTGGACCGGGGGGCCTGAAGCTTTCTTT	CAWTGGPEAFF
TRBV19	TRBJ2-1	.	TRBD2	TGTGCCAGTAGTATTGGGGAGGGATATGAGCAGTTCTTC	CASSIGEGYEQFF
TRBV7-9	TRBJ1-5	few	.	TGTGCCAGCAGCTCCGGGGGCGCGGGGCAGCCCCAGCATTTT	CASSSGGAGQPQHF
TRBV5-1	TRBJ2-1	.	TRBD2	TGCGCCAGCAGCTCGAGACCTCCTGGGACTAGGAGCTACAATGAGCAGTTCTTC	CASSSRPPGTRSYNEQFF